This entry lists 26 T cell receptor beta chains sequenced from one sample in a study of blood T cell repertoires in COVID-19. Clones were sequenced by immunoSEQ multiplex PCR, and TCRdb holds only the in-frame ones, with some missing. The table has about 120,000 clones, roughly 72% seen once. The sequenced material came from peripheral blood. The source of these receptors is a man aged 60 to 75 with acute or convalescent COVID-19.

The chain is built from TRBV2 and TRBJ2-4; D is possibly TRBD1 (5 bases). CDR1 is SNHLY and CDR2 is FYNNEI in the germline V gene. The V and J ends lost 4 bases and 2 bases respectively, with 18 bases between them. This CDR3 region has 17 residues. CDR3 residues: CASSGTQSGPTKNIQYF. The CDR3 DNA reads TGTGCCAGCAGTGGAACCCAGTCAGGGCCCACCAAAAACATTCAGTACTTC.

The rearrangement links TRBV11-2 to TRBJ2-3, with D possibly matching TRBD1 (5 bases). The CDR3 is made up of 15 amino acids. Germline V gene sequence: CDR1 SGHAT, CDR2 FQNNGV. Deletions cut 3 bases from V and 5 bases from J, with 15 bases between. The CDR3 DNA is TGTGCCAGCAGCTTTTCGGAAGGGGTGTTAGATACGCAGTATTTT. Encoded protein: CASSFSEGVLDTQYF.

The CDR3 DNA follows: TGTGCCAGCAGCCGGGAACAGGGGACTAACTATGGCTACACCTTC. This sequence encodes CASSREQGTNYGYTF. This sequence joins TRBV4-2 and TRBJ1-2; TRBD1 matches at 7 bases. V lost 4 bases, J lost 0 bases, and 5 bases stayed unmatched. CDR1 is LGHNA and CDR2 is YNFKEQ in the germline V gene. The CDR3 has 15 residues.

The rearrangement uses TRBV19 and TRBJ1-1; tentative D call: TRBD1 (6 bases). The CDR3 spans 15 residues. The ends were cut back, 1 base at V and 5 bases at J, with 14 bases in the middle. Looked up from germline, CDR1 is LNHDA and CDR2 is SQIVND (reference sequence). In nucleotides, the CDR3 is TGTGCCAGTAGTATAGTTGGGAGGGGGGGAACTGAAGCTTTCTTT. Its protein product is CASSIVGRGGTEAFF.

The chain recombines TRBV5-1 with TRBJ1-6; 10 bases are shared with TRBD1. CDR1 and CDR2 from the germline V gene are SGHRS and YFSETQ. V gave up 2 bases and J gave up 9 bases; unmatched junction bases: 5. The CDR3 contains 15 residues. The CDR3, as DNA: TGCGCCAGCAGCTTCCGGGACAGGGGAGGTTCACCCCTCCACTTT. Residues: CASSFRDRGGSPLHF.

The V gene is TRBV20-1, the J gene TRBJ1-1, with D possibly TRBD1 on 5 matching bases. The germline V and J ends were trimmed by 5 bases and 5 bases, with 9 bases remaining between them. CDR1 and CDR2 (germline): DFQATT, SNEGSKA (reference sequence). CDR3 size: 11 residues. The CDR3 is CSASGGTEAFF. In nucleotides, the CDR3 is TGCAGTGCTTCTGGGGGGACTGAAGCTTTCTTT.

V is TRBV6-4 and J is TRBJ2-5; 10 nucleotides align to TRBD2. The germline gives CDR1 MRHNA, CDR2 SNTAGT. The J segment lost 3 bases and the V segment lost 4 bases, leaving 5 bases of the junction unmatched. The CDR3 has 15 amino acids. The DNA for the CDR3 is TGTGCCAGCAGTGCAAACGGACTAGCGGAAGAGACCCAGTACTTC. As protein: CASSANGLAEETQYF.

This clone was counted between two and nine times. V usage is TRBV10-3 and J usage is TRBJ2-7, with D hard to call. The germline V and J ends were trimmed by 1 base and 3 bases, with 4 bases remaining between them. In germline, CDR1 is ENHRY, CDR2 SYGVKD. The CDR3 is 12 amino acids. The CDR3 DNA reads as TGTGCCATCAGTGAGTTTAACTACGAGCAGTACTTC. Translation gives CAISEFNYEQYF.

This chain links TRBV12-3 or TRBV12-4 with TRBJ1-6; D gene ambiguous. This CDR3 has 13 residues. V lost 3 bases and J 7 bases, leaving 7 bases between the germline ends. The chain's CDR3 is CASSFFRNSPLHF. CDR3 bases: TGTGCCAGCAGTTTTTTTCGGAATTCACCCCTCCACTTT.

V is TRBV30 and J is TRBJ2-5; D is undetermined. This CDR3 spans 12 amino acids. Germline V gives CDR1 GTSNPN, CDR2 SVGIG (reference sequence). The germline V and J ends were trimmed by 5 bases and 7 bases, with 14 bases remaining between them. The CDR3 sequence is CAWGYKTGTQYF. The CDR3 nucleotides read TGTGCCTGGGGATACAAGACGGGGACCCAGTACTTC.

This sequence joins TRBV11-2 and TRBJ2-7, with 9 bases aligning to TRBD2. The junction had 13 bases not matched to a gene; V was cut back by 5 bases and J by 5 bases. Germline lookup yields CDR1 SGHAT and CDR2 FQNNGV. The CDR3 covers 16 residues. DNA of the CDR3: TGTGCCAGCAGCACCAGAGGTCGCGGGAGGGTAGACGAGCAGTACTTC. It is translated as CASSTRGRGRVDEQYF.

Only one count was recorded for this clone. The gene calls are TRBV27 and TRBJ1-4; a weak D match, TRBD1 (6 bases). Germline loops: CDR1 MNHEY, CDR2 SMNVEV (reference sequence). This CDR3 comprises 17 residues. The V and J ends lost 2 bases and 0 bases respectively, with 13 bases between them. CDR3 residues: CASSLRGRGPTNEKLFF. The CDR3 DNA reads TGTGCCAGCAGTTTAAGGGGCAGGGGACCAACTAATGAAAAACTGTTTTTT.

The chain employs TRBV11-3 and TRBJ2-2; possibly TRBD1 for D (5 bases). V was clipped by 4 bases and J by 7 bases, with 13 bases between them. Germline values: CDR1 SGHNT, CDR2 YENEEA. The CDR3 contains 14 residues. The CDR3: CASSSARVFGELFF. CDR3 DNA sequence: TGTGCCAGCAGCTCGGCCAGGGTTTTCGGGGAGCTGTTTTTT.

This clone was picked up a small number of times. The chain employs TRBV19 and TRBJ1-4, with 10 nucleotides matching TRBD1. This CDR3 has 16 residues. With 7 bases clipped from V and 0 bases from J, the junction kept 5 bases outside the gene matches. Germline V gene data show CDR1 as LNHDA and CDR2 as SQIVND (reference sequence). CDR3 loop: CASIRGQGATNEKLFF. The CDR3 DNA reads TGTGCCAGTATCCGCGGACAGGGGGCAACTAATGAAAAACTGTTTTTT.

The chain recombines TRBV4-1 with TRBJ2-5; TRBD2 might be the D (6 bases). Trimming stripped 2 bases from V and 2 bases from J, with 9 bases between. Germline assignment: CDR1 MGHRA and CDR2 YSYEKL. The CDR3 is 14 amino acids. CDR3 in DNA: TGCGCCAGCAGCCAAAGACTAGGTCAAGAGACCCAGTACTTC. Translated: CASSQRLGQETQYF.

The chain uses TRBV10-3 and TRBJ1-3; the D gene is possibly TRBD1 (6 bases). Trimming took off 9 bases at V and 0 bases at J, with 15 bases between the two ends. In germline, CDR1 is ENHRY, CDR2 SYGVKD. The length of the CDR3 is 15 residues. CDR3 nucleotide sequence: TGTGCCATAGGGGGGGGCCCTAACTCTGGAAACACCATATATTTT. It codes for CAIGGGPNSGNTIYF.

This clone was detected a few times. The J gene is TRBJ2-6, the V gene TRBV19, with no clear D. CDR3 size: 15 residues. Germline values: CDR1 LNHDA, CDR2 SQIVND (reference sequence). Trimming stripped 1 base from V and 0 bases from J, with 4 bases between. CDR3 in amino acids: CASSIVHSGANVLTF. The DNA for the CDR3 is TGTGCCAGTAGTATAGTCCACTCTGGGGCCAACGTCCTGACTTTC.

This clone was seen a single time. An end of the junction differs from the germline gene, which may be a read error. The V gene is TRBV30, the J gene TRBJ1-2, with D possibly TRBD1 on 5 matching bases. The germline gives CDR1 GTSNPN, CDR2 SVGIG (reference sequence). The CDR3 extends over 12 amino acids. The CDR3 sequence: CAWSAEFLGQVF. For the CDR3, the DNA is TGTGCCTGGAGTGCCGAGTTCCTCGGACAAGTCTTC.

The chain uses TRBV6-5 and TRBJ1-3, with a possible D match to TRBD1 (6 bases). The CDR3 spans 14 residues. Germline-derived CDR1 and CDR2 are MNHEY and SVGAGI. Trimming removed 6 bases from V and 4 bases from J, with 13 bases in between. The DNA of the CDR3 is TGTGCCAGCAGGGACAGCTACTCCGGAAACACCATATATTTT. As protein: CASRDSYSGNTIYF.

The gene calls are TRBV11-1 and TRBJ2-5; D may be TRBD2 (6 bases). The CDR3 is 12 residues long. Trimming pared 5 bases from V and 5 bases from J, leaving 9 bases between. Germline CDR1 SGHAT, CDR2 FQDESV (reference sequence). The CDR3 nucleotides are TGTGCCAGCAGCCGCGGGGAGGAGACCCAGTACTTC. Translating gives CASSRGEETQYF.

J is TRBJ2-3 and V is TRBV4-2, with TRBD2 as a possible D gene (6 bases). V was shortened by 2 bases and J by 6 bases, with 12 bases between the two germline ends. CDR3 length: 14 residues. Germline CDR1 reads LGHNA; CDR2 reads YNFKEQ. The CDR3 DNA is TGTGCCAGCAGCCAACGGGCTAGCGCCGATACGCAGTATTTT. Protein sequence: CASSQRASADTQYF.

The J gene is TRBJ1-1, the V gene TRBV29-1; 9 bases match TRBD1. The CDR3 is 13 amino acids. The V and J ends lost 5 bases and 6 bases, in that order; junction bases with no gene match: 7. CDR1 and CDR2 (germline): SQVTM, ANQGSEA. CDR3 protein: CSVSHRQGAEAFF. The DNA of the CDR3 is TGCAGCGTTTCCCACCGACAGGGGGCTGAAGCTTTCTTT.

CDR3 nucleotides: TGTGCCAGCAGCTTCCGGGACAGGGGGCCGAACACTGAAGCTTTCTTT. Translated, it gives CASSFRDRGPNTEAFF. The chain employs TRBV3-1 (or the pseudogene TRBV3-2) and TRBJ1-1; 12 nucleotides line up with TRBD1. Looked up from germline, CDR1 is LGHDT and CDR2 is YNNKEL (reference sequence). With 5 bases clipped from V and 1 base from J, the junction kept 5 bases outside the gene matches. This CDR3 comprises 16 residues.

In its sample, this clone was seen a few times. V usage is TRBV24-1 and J usage is TRBJ1-2; the D is unclear. CDR1 is KGHDR and CDR2 is SFDVKD in the germline V gene. Trimming left V 6 bases short and J 4 bases short, with 11 bases between. The CDR3 is 13 residues long. The CDR3 loop is CATSSTSSYGYTF. The CDR3 DNA is TGTGCCACCAGTTCCACATCGTCCTATGGCTACACCTTC.

The CDR3 DNA reads as TGTGCCAGCAGCTATAGACAGGGGAATCAGCCCCAGCATTTT. As protein: CASSYRQGNQPQHF. This rearrangement joins TRBV7-2 to TRBJ1-5, with TRBD1 identical over 8 bases. Germline trimming cut 4 bases from V and 4 bases from J; bases unmatched to any gene: 3. This CDR3 region has 14 residues. Germline V CDR1 and CDR2: SGHTA, FQGNSA. The whole variable domain, filled in from reference TRBV7-2 and TRBJ1-5, reads GAGVSQSPSNKVTEKGKDVELRCDPISGHTALYWYRQSLGQGLEFLIYFQGNSAPDKSGLPSDRFSAERTGGSVSTLTIQRTQQEDSAVYLCASSYRQGNQPQHFGDGTRLSIL.

This clone was counted ten times or more. The chain couples TRBV19 to TRBJ1-2; D perhaps matches TRBD1 (6 bases). Trimming removed 7 bases at V and 8 bases at J, with 26 bases between. This CDR3 contains 16 residues. Germline CDR1 and CDR2: LNHDA and SQIVND (reference sequence). For the CDR3, the DNA is TGTGCCAGTACCGCGACTGCGCAAGGGGGATCCTCAGGCTACACCTTC. This codes for CASTATAQGGSSGYTF.